Listed below are T cell receptor beta chains from one sample, sequenced in a study of blood T cell repertoires in COVID-19. Only in-frame clones appear in the TCRdb table, and some are missing; sequencing was by immunoSEQ multiplex PCR. Among 100,000 or so clones listed, approximately 92% were seen once. The sequencing input was peripheral blood. Receptors were obtained from a woman aged 60-75 years with active COVID-19. The CDR3 runs from the conserved cysteine through the conserved F or W. The order of the fields is CDR3 DNA, CDR3 protein, V gene, D gene, clone size, J gene. D genes are given only for firm matches. Some rows have no size entry. The others give once, few or many, or a class for an expanded clone.

TGCGCCAGCAGCCAAGAGTCCGGACAGGGAAGATATGGCTACACCTTC,CASSQESGQGRYGYTF,TRBV4-1,TRBD1,few,TRBJ1-2
TGTGCCAGCAGCCCTTCAGGGGGCTATGGCTACACCTTC,CASSPSGGYGYTF,TRBV5-4,TRBD1,.,TRBJ1-2
TGTGCCAGCAGTGAAGCGCTGGGTGCGGGGGATCAGCCCCAGCATTTT,CASSEALGAGDQPQHF,TRBV6-1,.,.,TRBJ1-5
TGTGCCAGAGAGCCGCCGACATTCTATGTTAATGGCTACACCTTC,CAREPPTFYVNGYTF,TRBV2,.,.,TRBJ1-2
TGCGCCAGCAGGGAACCAGGGGGCTCCTACAATGAGCAGTTCTTC,CASREPGGSYNEQFF,TRBV5-1,TRBD1,.,TRBJ2-1
TGTGCCAGCAGCTTAGCGACAGGGGGGAGTCAGCCCCAGCATTTT,CASSLATGGSQPQHF,TRBV7-2,TRBD1,.,TRBJ1-5
TGTGCCAGTAGTCCGGGACTCGGACGGGAGACCCAGTACTTC,CASSPGLGRETQYF,TRBV19,.,.,TRBJ2-5
TGTGCCACCAGTGGAGCCGGGAGGAACTATGGCTACACCTTC,CATSGAGRNYGYTF,TRBV24-1,.,.,TRBJ1-2
TGTGCCAGCAGCTTAGCGAGACAAGAGACCCAGTACTTC,CASSLARQETQYF,TRBV7-2,.,.,TRBJ2-5
TGTGCCAGCAGCCCCGCCGACAGGGGGGACGAGCAGTACTTC,CASSPADRGDEQYF,TRBV9,TRBD1,.,TRBJ2-7
TGCGCCAGCAGCCGTCTGGGACAGGGGGCTCTTGGCTCACCCCTCCACTTT,CASSRLGQGALGSPLHF,TRBV5-1,TRBD1,.,TRBJ1-6
TGTGCCAGCAGTTTTTCCCCGAAGGGGGCTCTGAACGAGCAGTACTTC,CASSFSPKGALNEQYF,TRBV28,TRBD1,.,TRBJ2-7
TGTGCCAGCAGTTTAGCGGACACGGGAGCTTTCTTT,CASSLADTGAFF,TRBV28,.,.,TRBJ1-1